The clone carrying this TCR beta chain was found a few times. The antigen remains unidentified. This specimen belongs to a study of beta chain features in type 1 diabetes. Study-level background: Age, gender and cell yields were alike across patients and healthy donors. Summed over all samples, the examined sorted cells came to fewer than 120 million.

Expressed TCRB transcripts were sequenced after all isolated RNA was converted to cDNA. Profiling relied on immunoSEQ multiplex PCR, and the TCRdb table lists in-frame clones only, not all of them. The sample yields 300,000 to 400,000 clones, around a tenth seen once. Study-wide results and caveats: A greater similarity of naive, central memory and Treg TCRB repertoires was seen among patients than among healthy donors. Researchers report that Type 1 diabetes patients had moderately but significantly shorter TCRB CDR3s across all four CD4+ subsets. TCRB rearrangement may or may not be influenced by HLA type; here this remained unresolved.

With 1 base removed from V and 2 bases from J, the gap between germline ends came to 11 bases. This CDR3 is 15 amino acids long. The germline V gene has CDR1 MNHEY and CDR2 SMNVEV (reference sequence). The sequence came from a man aged 30 to 45 with type 1 diabetes. The sample was central memory CD4+ T cells from blood. The gene calls are TRBV27 and TRBJ1-2; D is ambiguous. The CDR3, as DNA: TGTGCCAGCAGTTTATACCCGGGTGTGAACTATGGCTACACCTTC. Its translation is CASSLYPGVNYGYTF.